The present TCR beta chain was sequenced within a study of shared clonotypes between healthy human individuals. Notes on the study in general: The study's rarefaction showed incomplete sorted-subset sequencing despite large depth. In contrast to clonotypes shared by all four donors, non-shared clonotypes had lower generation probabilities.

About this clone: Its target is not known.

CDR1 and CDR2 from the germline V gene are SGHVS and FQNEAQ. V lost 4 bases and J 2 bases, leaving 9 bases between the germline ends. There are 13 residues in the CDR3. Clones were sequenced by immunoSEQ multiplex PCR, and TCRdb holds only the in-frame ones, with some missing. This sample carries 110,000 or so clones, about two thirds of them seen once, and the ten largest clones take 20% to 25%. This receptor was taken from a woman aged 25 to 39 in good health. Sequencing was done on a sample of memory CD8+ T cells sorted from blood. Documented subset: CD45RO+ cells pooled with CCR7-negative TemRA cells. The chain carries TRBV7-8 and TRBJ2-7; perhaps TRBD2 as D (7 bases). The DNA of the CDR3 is TGTGCCAGCAGCTGGGGGGGCCCCTACGAGCAGTACTTC. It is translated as CASSWGGPYEQYF.